The T cell receptor beta chain described here comes from a study of blood T cell repertoires in COVID-19 (TCRdb year 2020). Describing the broader study: The collaborator samples originated in the United States, Italy and Spain and spanned the acute and convalescent phases of COVID-19. The repertoires were released in a freely available public database meant as a resource for research on the immune response to SARS-CoV-2. The dataset comprised deeply sampled blood TCRbeta repertoires from subjects exposed to, actively infected with, or recovered from COVID-19. Nearly every sample came with metadata listing a de-identified subject ID, COVID-19 status, age in years and sex. The material from the prospective study consisted of cDNA or gDNA derived from T cells, B-cell-depleted T cells, or PBMCs. Samples came from the ongoing ImmuneRACE study (first 160 participants) plus 1,254 subjects from 6 global collaborators. Where available, HLA class I and class II types were taken from metadata supplied by the sample provider and were not determined by assay-based typing. General study outcomes and caveats: Clinical and demographic metadata were provided uncurated, with the amount varying by source and participant.

There are 14 amino acids in the CDR3, from cysteine to phenylalanine inclusive. CDR3 DNA is the only sequence kept; it has 42 bases, read in frame from the first base. CDR1 SGHNT and CDR2 YENEEA were looked up in the germline V gene. V was cut back by 2 bases and J by 3 bases, leaving a gap of 10 bases between them. TCRbeta CDR3 regions were amplified from genomic DNA using the immunoSEQ Assay, a bias-controlled multiplex PCR. The authors' pipeline ran thus. The number of nucleated cells in each sample was estimated by amplification of reference gene primers within the assay. Sequence reads were collapsed and filtered to measure the absolute abundance of every unique TCRbeta CDR3 rearrangement. For each sample, productive Simpson clonality was calculated as the square root of Simpson's diversity index over productive rearrangements. In its TCRdb copy, this immuneACCESS table keeps in-frame sequences only and misses some clones. Where compared with another copy, unresolved V genes explain less than half of these, and the others have no known cause. That table supplies the V and J calls and clone size; D and trimming were determined from the DNA. The sample table contains 150,000 to 200,000 clones; only one count was recorded for about 80% of them. 7% of the sample lies in the top ten.

This clone appeared a few times. No antigen is known for it. One base away there is no much larger clone; base qualities are not given. One collaborating source in Seattle enrolled patients while the patients were actively infected and followed the patients over time throughout the course of disease. Whole blood was collected in K2EDTA tubes by collaborating institutions according to the institutions' own protocols. For TCRbeta analysis, collaborator samples were shipped as frozen whole blood, as isolated PBMCs, or as DNA extracted from either sample type. This sequence originates from a woman aged 40 to 50 with COVID-19, enrolled during active disease. Recombination linked TRBV11-3 to TRBJ1-1; TRBD1 is a possible D gene, resting on 5 matching bases. What was sequenced was peripheral blood. The nucleotide sequence reads TGTGCCAGCAGCTTACGGGGCGGGGACACTGAAGCTTTCTTT. Its amino acids are CASSLRGGDTEAFF.